The subject of this entry is one T cell receptor beta chain. The antigen remains undetermined. The source of the sample is a study of type 1 and type 2 diabetes patients. Looking at the study overall: Magnetic bead positive selection isolated CD4+ or CD8+ T cells from PBMCs. Study results and caveats: Highly-expanded CD4+ clones were few in type 2 diabetes, median one, 3.9% of reads.

PCR was run on genomic DNA. A primer set of 30 forward and 13 reverse primers amplified the CDR3. MiXCR was run by TCRdb on the multiplex PCR reads, yielding one entry per CDR3 protein. The sample gives under 300,000 distinct CDR3 sequences, roughly 48% of which show up once; roughly an eighth is in the top ten. The source of this sequence is a man aged 18 to 30 with type 2 diabetes. The sample was peripheral blood mononuclear cells (PBMCs).

CDR3: CSARDFLQGTIYEQYF. CDR3 nucleotides: TGCAGTGCTAGAGATTTTCTCCAGGGGACGATCTACGAGCAGTACTTC. The chain joins TRBV20-1 to TRBJ2-7; D possibly corresponds to TRBD1 (6 bases). The V end was cut by 0 bases, the J end by 3 bases, with 18 bases between. The CDR3 is made up of 16 amino acids. The germline V gene encodes CDR1 DFQATT and CDR2 SNEGSKA (reference sequence).